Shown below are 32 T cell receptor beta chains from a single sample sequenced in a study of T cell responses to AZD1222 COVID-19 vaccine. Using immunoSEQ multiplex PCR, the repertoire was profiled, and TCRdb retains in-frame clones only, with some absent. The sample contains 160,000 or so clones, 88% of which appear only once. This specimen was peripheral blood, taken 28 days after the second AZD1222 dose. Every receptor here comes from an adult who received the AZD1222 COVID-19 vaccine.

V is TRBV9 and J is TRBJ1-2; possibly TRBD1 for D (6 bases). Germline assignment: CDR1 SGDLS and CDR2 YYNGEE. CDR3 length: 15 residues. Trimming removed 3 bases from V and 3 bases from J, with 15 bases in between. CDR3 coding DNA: TGTGCCAGCAGCGGCGGGCGGACAGCCGACTATGGCTACACCTTC. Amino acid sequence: CASSGGRTADYGYTF.

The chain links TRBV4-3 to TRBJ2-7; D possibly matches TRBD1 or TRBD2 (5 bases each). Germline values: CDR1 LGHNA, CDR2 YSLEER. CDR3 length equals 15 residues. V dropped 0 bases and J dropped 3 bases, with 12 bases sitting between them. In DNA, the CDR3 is TGCGCCAGCAGCCAAGAGGCTATGAGGGGCTACGAGCAGTACTTC. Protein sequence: CASSQEAMRGYEQYF.

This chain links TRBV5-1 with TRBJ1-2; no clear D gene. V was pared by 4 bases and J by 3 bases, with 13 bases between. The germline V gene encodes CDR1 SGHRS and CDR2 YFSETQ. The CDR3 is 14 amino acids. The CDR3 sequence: CASSKPSGDYGYTF. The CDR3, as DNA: TGCGCCAGCAGCAAACCGTCTGGGGACTATGGCTACACCTTC.

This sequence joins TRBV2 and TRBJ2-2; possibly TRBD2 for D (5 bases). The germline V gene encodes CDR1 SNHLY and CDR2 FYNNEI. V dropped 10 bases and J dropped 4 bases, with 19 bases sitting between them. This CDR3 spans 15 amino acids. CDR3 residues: CANRETTRATGELFF. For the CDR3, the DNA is TGTGCCAACAGAGAAACTACTAGGGCCACCGGGGAGCTGTTTTTT.

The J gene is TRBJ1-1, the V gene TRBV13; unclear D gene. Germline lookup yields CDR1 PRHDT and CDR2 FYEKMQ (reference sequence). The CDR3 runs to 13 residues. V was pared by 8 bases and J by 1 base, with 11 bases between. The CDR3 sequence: CASLAGQNTEAFF. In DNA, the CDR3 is TGTGCCAGCTTAGCTGGGCAGAACACTGAAGCTTTCTTT.

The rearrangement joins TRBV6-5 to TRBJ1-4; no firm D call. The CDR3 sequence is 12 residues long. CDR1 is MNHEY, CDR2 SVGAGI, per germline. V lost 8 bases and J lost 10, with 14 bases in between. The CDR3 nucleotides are TGTGCCAGCCGCTTTGAAGGTGGAAAACTGTTTTTT. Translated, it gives CASRFEGGKLFF.

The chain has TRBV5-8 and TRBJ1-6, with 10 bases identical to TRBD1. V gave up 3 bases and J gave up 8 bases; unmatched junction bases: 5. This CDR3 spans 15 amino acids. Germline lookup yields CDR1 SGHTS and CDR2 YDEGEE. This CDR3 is CASSWVGTGDSPLHF. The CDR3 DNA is TGTGCCAGCAGCTGGGTCGGGACAGGGGATTCACCCCTCCACTTT.

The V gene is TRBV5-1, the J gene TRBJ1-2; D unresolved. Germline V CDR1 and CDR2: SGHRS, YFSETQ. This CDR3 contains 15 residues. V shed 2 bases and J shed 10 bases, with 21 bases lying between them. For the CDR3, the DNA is TGCGCCAGCAGCTTAAGTGTGGGTGATTATGGTGACTACACCTTC. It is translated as CASSLSVGDYGDYTF.

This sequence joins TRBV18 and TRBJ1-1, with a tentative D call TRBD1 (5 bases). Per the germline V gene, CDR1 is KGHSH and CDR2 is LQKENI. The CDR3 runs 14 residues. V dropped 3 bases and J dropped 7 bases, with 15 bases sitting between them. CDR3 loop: CASSPSGGEGEAFF. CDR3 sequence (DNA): TGTGCCAGCTCACCTTCCGGGGGAGAGGGTGAAGCTTTCTTT.

The CDR3 spells CASKEGSDTEAFF. The CDR3 nucleotides read TGTGCCAGCAAAGAGGGTTCGGACACTGAAGCTTTCTTT. The chain joins TRBV7-9 to TRBJ1-1; the D is unclear. Per the germline V gene, CDR1 is SEHNR and CDR2 is FQNEAQ (reference sequence). Trimming removed 7 bases from V and 3 bases from J, with 12 bases in between. This CDR3 contains 13 residues.

CDR3 in amino acids: CAISISGVPVYEQYF. The DNA for the CDR3 is TGTGCCATCTCAATTTCAGGGGTACCGGTGTACGAGCAGTACTTC. This sequence joins TRBV6-5 and TRBJ2-7; a possible D gene is TRBD1 (6 bases). The CDR3 runs 15 residues. V lost 10 bases and J 4 bases, leaving 23 bases between the germline ends. From germline, CDR1 is MNHEY and CDR2 SVGAGI.

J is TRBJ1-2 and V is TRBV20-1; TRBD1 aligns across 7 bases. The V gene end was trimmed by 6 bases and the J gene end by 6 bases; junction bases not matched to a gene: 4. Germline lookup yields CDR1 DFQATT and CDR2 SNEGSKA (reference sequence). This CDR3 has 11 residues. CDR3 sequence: CSARTGDGYTF. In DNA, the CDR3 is TGCAGTGCGAGAACAGGGGATGGCTACACCTTC.

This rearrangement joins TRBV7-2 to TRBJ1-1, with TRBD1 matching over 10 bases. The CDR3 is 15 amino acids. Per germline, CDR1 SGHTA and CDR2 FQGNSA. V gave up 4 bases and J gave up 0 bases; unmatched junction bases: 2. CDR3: CASSSGQGMNTEAFF. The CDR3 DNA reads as TGTGCCAGCAGCTCGGGACAGGGGATGAACACTGAAGCTTTCTTT.

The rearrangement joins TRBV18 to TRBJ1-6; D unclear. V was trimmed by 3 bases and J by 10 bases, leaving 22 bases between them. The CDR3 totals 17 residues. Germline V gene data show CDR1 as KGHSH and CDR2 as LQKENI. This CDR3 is CASSPAALSPSPSPLHF. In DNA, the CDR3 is TGTGCCAGCTCACCCGCGGCCCTATCGCCCTCGCCCTCACCCCTCCACTTT.

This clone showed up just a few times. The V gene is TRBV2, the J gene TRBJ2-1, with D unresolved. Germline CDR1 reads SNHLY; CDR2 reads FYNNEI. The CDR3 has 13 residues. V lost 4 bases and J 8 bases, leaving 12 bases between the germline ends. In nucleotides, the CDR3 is TGTGCCAGCAGTGCTTGGCTAGGGCATGAGCAGTTCTTC. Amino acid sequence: CASSAWLGHEQFF.

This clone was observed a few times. Here the CDR3 DNA reads TGTGCCAGCAGCCGACGGGACTGGCCTGGGGAGCAGTTCTTC. It codes for CASSRRDWPGEQFF. V usage is TRBV7-9 and J usage is TRBJ2-1; maybe TRBD2 (6 bases). The CDR3 extends over 14 amino acids. V was cut by 5 bases and J by 10 bases, with 18 bases left in between. The germline V gene has CDR1 SEHNR and CDR2 FQNEAQ (reference sequence).

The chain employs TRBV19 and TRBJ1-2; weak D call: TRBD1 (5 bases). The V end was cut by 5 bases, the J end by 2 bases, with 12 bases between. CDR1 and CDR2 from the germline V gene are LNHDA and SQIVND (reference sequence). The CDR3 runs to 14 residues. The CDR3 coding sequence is TGTGCCAGTAGTGAGGGACTCCGGAACTATGGCTACACCTTC. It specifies CASSEGLRNYGYTF.

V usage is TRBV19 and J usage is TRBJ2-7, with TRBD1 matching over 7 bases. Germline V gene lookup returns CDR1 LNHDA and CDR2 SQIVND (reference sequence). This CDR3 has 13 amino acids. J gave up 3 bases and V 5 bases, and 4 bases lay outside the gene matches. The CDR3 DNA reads TGTGCCAGTAGTCCTAGGGGGCTCTACGAGCAGTACTTC. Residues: CASSPRGLYEQYF.

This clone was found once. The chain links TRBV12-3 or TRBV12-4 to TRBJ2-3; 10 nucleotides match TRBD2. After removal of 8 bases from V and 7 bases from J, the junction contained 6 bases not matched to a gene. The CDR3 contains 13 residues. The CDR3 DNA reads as TGTGCCAGCGGGGCTAGCGGGGGCAATACGCAGTATTTT. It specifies CASGASGGNTQYF.

In nucleotides, the CDR3 is TGTGCCAGCAGCCCGGGACAGCTGAACACTGAAGCTTTCTTT. Translated, it gives CASSPGQLNTEAFF. The chain couples TRBV3-1 (or the pseudogene TRBV3-2) to TRBJ1-1; 7 bases are shared with TRBD1. The J segment lost 0 bases and the V segment lost 4 bases, leaving 2 bases of the junction unmatched. The CDR3 consists of 14 residues. Germline V lookup: CDR1 LGHDT, CDR2 YNNKEL (reference sequence).

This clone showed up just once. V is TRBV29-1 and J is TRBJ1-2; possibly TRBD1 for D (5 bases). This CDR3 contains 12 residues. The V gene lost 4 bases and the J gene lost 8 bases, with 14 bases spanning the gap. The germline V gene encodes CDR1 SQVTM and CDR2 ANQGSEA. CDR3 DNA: TGCAGCGTTGGTTTGGGGGGTGAGGGCTACACCTTC. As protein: CSVGLGGEGYTF. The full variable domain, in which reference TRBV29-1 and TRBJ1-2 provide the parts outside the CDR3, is SAVISQKPSRDICQRGTSLTIQCQVDSQVTMMFWYRQQPGQSLTLIATANQGSEATYESGFVIDKFPISRPNLTFSTLTVSNMSPEDSSIYLCSVGLGGEGYTFGSGTRLTVV.

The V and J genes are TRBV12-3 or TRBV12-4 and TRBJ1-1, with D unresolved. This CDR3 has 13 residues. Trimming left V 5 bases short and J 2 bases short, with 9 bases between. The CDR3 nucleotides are TGTGCCAGCAGTCTCCCAGGAAACACTGAAGCTTTCTTT. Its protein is CASSLPGNTEAFF.

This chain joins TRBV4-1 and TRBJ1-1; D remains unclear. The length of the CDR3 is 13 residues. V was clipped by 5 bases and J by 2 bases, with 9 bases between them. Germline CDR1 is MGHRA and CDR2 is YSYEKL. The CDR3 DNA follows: TGCGCCAGCAGCGACGGGTTTAACACTGAAGCTTTCTTT. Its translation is CASSDGFNTEAFF.

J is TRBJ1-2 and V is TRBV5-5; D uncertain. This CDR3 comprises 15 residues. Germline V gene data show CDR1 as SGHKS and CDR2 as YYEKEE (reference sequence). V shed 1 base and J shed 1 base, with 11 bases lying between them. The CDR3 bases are TGTGCCAGCAGCTTGCAGTCCGACGGTAACTATGGCTACACCTTC. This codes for CASSLQSDGNYGYTF.

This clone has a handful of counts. CDR3 nucleotide sequence: TGTGCCAGCAGTGACGGCAGGGGTAATGAAAAACTGTTTTTT. Amino acids: CASSDGRGNEKLFF. The rearrangement links TRBV2 to TRBJ1-4, with D perhaps matching TRBD1 (6 bases). CDR3 size: 14 residues. Germline values: CDR1 SNHLY, CDR2 FYNNEI. Trimming removed 3 bases from V and 4 bases from J, with 9 bases in between. Looking up the rest from reference TRBV2 and TRBJ1-4 gives the full variable domain: EPEVTQTPSHQVTQMGQEVILRCVPISNHLYFYWYRQILGQKVEFLVSFYNNEISEKSEIFDDQFSVERPDGSNFTLKIRSTKLEDSAMYFCASSDGRGNEKLFFGSGTQLSVL.

CDR3 DNA: TGCGCCAGCAGACTTCAGGGGGAGACCTACGAGCAGTACTTC. As protein: CASRLQGETYEQYF. This chain connects TRBV5-1 to TRBJ2-7, with 7 nucleotides matching TRBD1. This CDR3 contains 14 residues. Germline CDR1 and CDR2: SGHRS and YFSETQ. The junction had 7 bases not matched to a gene; V was cut back by 5 bases and J by 2 bases.

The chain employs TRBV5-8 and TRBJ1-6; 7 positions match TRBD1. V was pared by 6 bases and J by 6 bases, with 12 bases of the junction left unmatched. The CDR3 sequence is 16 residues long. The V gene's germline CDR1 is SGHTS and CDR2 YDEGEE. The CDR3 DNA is TGTGCCAGCATTAGGGGACAGACGATACTTAATTCACCCCTCCACTTT. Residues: CASIRGQTILNSPLHF. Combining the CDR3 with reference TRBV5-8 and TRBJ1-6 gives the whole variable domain EAGVTQSPTHLIKTRGQQATLRCSPISGHTSVYWYQQALGLGLQFLLWYDEGEERNRGNFPPRFSGRQFPNYSSELNVNALELEDSALYLCASIRGQTILNSPLHFGNGTRLTVT.

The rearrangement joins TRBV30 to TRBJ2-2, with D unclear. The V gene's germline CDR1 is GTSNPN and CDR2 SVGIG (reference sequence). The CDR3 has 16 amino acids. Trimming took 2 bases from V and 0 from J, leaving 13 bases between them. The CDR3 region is CAWSPRVYANTGELFF. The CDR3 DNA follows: TGTGCCTGGAGTCCACGGGTCTACGCGAACACCGGGGAGCTGTTTTTT.

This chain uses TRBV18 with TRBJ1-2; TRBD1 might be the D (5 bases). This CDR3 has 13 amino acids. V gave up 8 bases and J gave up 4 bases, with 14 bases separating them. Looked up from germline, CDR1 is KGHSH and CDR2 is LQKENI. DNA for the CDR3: TGTGCCAGCCACGAGGGGCAGCCCTATGGCTACACCTTC. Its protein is CASHEGQPYGYTF.

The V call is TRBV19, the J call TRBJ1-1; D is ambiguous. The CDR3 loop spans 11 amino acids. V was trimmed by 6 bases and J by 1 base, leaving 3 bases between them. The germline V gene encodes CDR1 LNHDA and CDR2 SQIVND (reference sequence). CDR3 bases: TGTGCCAGTAGCAGGAACACTGAAGCTTTCTTT. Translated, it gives CASSRNTEAFF.

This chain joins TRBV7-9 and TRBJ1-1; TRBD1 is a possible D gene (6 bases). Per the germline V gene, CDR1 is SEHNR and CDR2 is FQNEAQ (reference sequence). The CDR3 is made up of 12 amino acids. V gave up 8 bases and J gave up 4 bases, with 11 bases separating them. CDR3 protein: CASLGQSTEAFF. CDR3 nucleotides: TGTGCCAGCCTCGGACAGAGCACTGAAGCTTTCTTT.

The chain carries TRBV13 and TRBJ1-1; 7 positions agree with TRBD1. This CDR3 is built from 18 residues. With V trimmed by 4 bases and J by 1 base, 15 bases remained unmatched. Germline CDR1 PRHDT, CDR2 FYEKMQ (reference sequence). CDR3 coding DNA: TGTGCCAGCAGCTGGGCGCGAGATGGGAGGACAGGGAACACTGAAGCTTTCTTT. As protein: CASSWARDGRTGNTEAFF.